The 27 T cell receptor beta chains reported below all come from one sample, sequenced in a study of cytomegalovirus exposure and HLA in healthy donors. Researchers ran the PCR with 60 Vbeta and 13 Jbeta primers. TCRdb keeps only in-frame clones here, not all; method: immunoSEQ multiplex PCR. The table records 150,000 to 200,000 clones, around 86% of them present only once. The sample consisted of PBMCs. These receptors came from a man between 50 and 59 years old in good health and CMV-seropositive.

The chain employs TRBV7-2 and TRBJ2-7, with 9 bases matching TRBD1. The CDR3 loop spans 16 amino acids. Per the germline V gene, CDR1 is SGHTA and CDR2 is FQGNSA. The J segment lost 3 bases and the V segment lost 5 bases, leaving 11 bases of the junction unmatched. DNA of the CDR3: TGTGCCAGCAGCAAACAAGCCGGGACAGGGAACTACGAGCAGTACTTC. Translated, it gives CASSKQAGTGNYEQYF.

The chain uses TRBV5-4 and TRBJ2-3, with D possibly TRBD2 on 6 matching bases. The CDR3 length is 16 residues. Trimming pared 5 bases from V and 0 bases from J, leaving 16 bases between. CDR1 and CDR2 (germline): SGHNT, YYREEE (reference sequence). CDR3 residues: CASRAGGALSTDTQYF. The DNA of the CDR3 is TGTGCCAGCAGAGCCGGAGGGGCCCTAAGCACAGATACGCAGTATTTT.

A few counts support this clone. V and J are TRBV29-1 and TRBJ2-3; D perhaps matches TRBD1 (5 bases). V lost 1 base and J 6 bases, leaving 5 bases between the germline ends. The germline V gene has CDR1 SQVTM and CDR2 ANQGSEA. CDR3 size: 11 residues. Written as DNA, the CDR3 is TGCAGCGTTGAAGGGGGCGATACGCAGTATTTT. Protein sequence: CSVEGGDTQYF.

A single count supports this clone. V is TRBV15 and J is TRBJ1-2; unclear D gene. CDR1 is LNHNV and CDR2 is YYDKDF in the germline V gene (reference sequence). The CDR3 totals 15 residues. Deletions cut 1 base from V and 2 bases from J, with 11 bases between. The CDR3 protein is CATSRGEDGNYGYTF. CDR3 nucleotides: TGTGCCACCAGCAGAGGTGAGGATGGAAACTATGGCTACACCTTC.

The chain recombines TRBV5-6 with TRBJ1-2; 7 bases are shared with TRBD1. This CDR3 is 15 amino acids long. Unmatched junction bases numbered 10, after V lost 4 bases and J lost 4 bases. Looked up from germline, CDR1 is SGHDT and CDR2 is YYEEEE. The DNA of the CDR3 is TGTGCCAGCAGCCACCCGTCCGGGGACAGCTATGGCTACACCTTC. The encoded protein is CASSHPSGDSYGYTF.

V and J are TRBV7-3 and TRBJ2-1, with 7 bases that match TRBD2. Losses at the gene ends were 3 bases for V and 5 bases for J; bases not matched to a gene: 7. CDR1 is SGHTA, CDR2 FQGTGA, per germline. CDR3 length: 15 amino acids. In nucleotides, the CDR3 is TGTGCCAGCAGCTTGGGGAGGGCATGGGACAATGAGCAGTTCTTC. Its protein is CASSLGRAWDNEQFF.

This chain links TRBV29-1 with TRBJ2-5; 14 positions match TRBD2. The trim removed 6 bases at V and 5 bases at J, leaving 5 bases unmatched. From germline, CDR1 is SQVTM and CDR2 ANQGSEA. The CDR3 contains 14 residues. Here the CDR3 DNA reads TGCAGCGTCAGACTAGCGGGGGGGCGTGAGACCCAGTACTTC. This codes for CSVRLAGGRETQYF.

The V call is TRBV5-1, the J call TRBJ1-1, with no clear D. The germline V and J ends were trimmed by 4 bases and 2 bases, with 12 bases remaining between them. The CDR3 covers 14 residues. Germline values: CDR1 SGHRS, CDR2 YFSETQ. CDR3 sequence (DNA): TGCGCCAGCAGCCCATTTGCAGAAAACACTGAAGCTTTCTTT. Translation: CASSPFAENTEAFF.

The chain links TRBV4-3 to TRBJ1-1, with 8 bases aligning to TRBD1. The V and J ends lost 4 bases and 5 bases, in that order; junction bases with no gene match: 6. The V gene's germline CDR1 is LGHNA and CDR2 YSLEER. This CDR3 has 14 amino acids. CDR3 loop: CASSPWTGRTEAFF. DNA of the CDR3: TGCGCCAGCAGCCCTTGGACAGGGCGGACTGAAGCTTTCTTT.

With regard to this clone: One end of the junction does not line up with germline, which may come from a read error. This chain uses TRBV7-9 with TRBJ1-2, with 8 bases matching TRBD1. Germline V CDR1 and CDR2: SEHNR, FQNEAQ (reference sequence). The CDR3 has 16 residues. The chain's CDR3 is CSSSLNPGGRDYGYTF. Written as DNA, the CDR3 is TGTTCCAGCAGCTTAAATCCAGGGGGCAGGGACTATGGCTACACCTTC.

The CDR3 sequence is CAWNPGLTLFEQFF. The CDR3 DNA is TGTGCCTGGAACCCGGGACTAACGTTATTTGAGCAGTTCTTC. The chain carries TRBV30 and TRBJ2-1; 7 nucleotides line up with TRBD2. Germline-derived CDR1 and CDR2 are GTSNPN and SVGIG (reference sequence). V was pared by 4 bases and J by 9 bases, with 12 bases of the junction left unmatched. The CDR3 is made up of 14 amino acids.

The V and J genes are TRBV18 and TRBJ1-4; D possibly corresponds to TRBD1 (5 bases). This CDR3 is 15 amino acids long. Germline assignment: CDR1 KGHSH and CDR2 LQKENI. V dropped 0 bases and J dropped 5 bases, with 10 bases sitting between them. The DNA of the CDR3 is TGTGCCAGCTCACCACCGGGGCTTAGGAATGAAAAACTGTTTTTT. Translation gives CASSPPGLRNEKLFF.

The chain uses TRBV5-5 and TRBJ2-6; D gene ambiguous. CDR3 length: 15 amino acids. Between the trimmed V and J ends, which lost 1 base and 1 base, there was a span of 6 bases. Germline lookup yields CDR1 SGHKS and CDR2 YYEKEE (reference sequence). This chain's CDR3 is CASSLIASGANVLTF. CDR3 coding DNA: TGTGCCAGCAGCTTGATCGCGTCTGGGGCCAACGTCCTGACTTTC.

The chain recombines TRBV6-5 with TRBJ2-3; the D gene is possibly TRBD1 (6 bases). CDR1 is MNHEY and CDR2 is SVGAGI in the germline V gene. Trimming pared 6 bases from V and 0 bases from J, leaving 13 bases between. The CDR3 sequence is 15 residues long. The CDR3 sequence is CASRTTGPSTDTQYF. CDR3 nucleotides: TGTGCCAGCAGAACGACAGGACCTAGCACAGATACGCAGTATTTT.

The CDR3 DNA reads as TGTGCCAGCAGCTCCGGGACAGGGCAAGAGACCCAGTACTTC. Protein: CASSSGTGQETQYF. The chain employs TRBV25-1 and TRBJ2-5; 9 bases are shared with TRBD1. CDR1 and CDR2 from the germline V gene are MGHDK and SYGVNS. This CDR3 is built from 14 residues. V lost 6 bases to trimming and J lost 2 bases; unmatched junction nucleotides: 4. The full variable domain, in which reference TRBV25-1 and TRBJ2-5 provide the parts outside the CDR3, is EADIYQTPRYLVIGTGKKITLECSQTMGHDKMYWYQQDPGMELHLIHYSYGVNSTEKGDLSSESTVSRIRTEHFPLTLESARPSHTSQYLCASSSGTGQETQYFGPGTRLLVL.

This chain links TRBV7-9 with TRBJ1-2; D perhaps matches TRBD1 (6 bases). Germline loops: CDR1 SEHNR, CDR2 FQNEAQ (reference sequence). V lost 0 bases, J lost 5 bases, and 10 bases lay in between. The CDR3 contains 14 residues. The CDR3 DNA sequence: TGTGCCAGCAGCTTAGCCTCAGGGACATATGGCTACACCTTC. Its protein is CASSLASGTYGYTF. The whole variable domain, filled in from reference TRBV7-9 and TRBJ1-2, reads DTGVSQNPRHKITKRGQNVTFRCDPISEHNRLYWYRQTLGQGPEFLTYFQNEAQLEKSRLLSDRFSAERPKGSFSTLEIQRTEQGDSAMYLCASSLASGTYGYTFGSGTRLTVV.

This clone was counted a single time. The rearrangement links TRBV29-1 to TRBJ2-4; D perhaps matches TRBD2 (5 bases). The length of the CDR3 is 21 residues. CDR1 and CDR2 (germline): SQVTM, ANQGSEA. The ends were cut back, 0 bases at V and 5 bases at J, with 32 bases in the middle. The CDR3 nucleotides are TGCAGCGTTGAAGATCGGTCGGAGGACTTCGGGCCATCAAATTGGCAAAACATTCAGTACTTC. This translates into CSVEDRSEDFGPSNWQNIQYF.

The rearrangement uses TRBV5-4 and TRBJ1-2; 11 positions agree with TRBD1. V dropped 7 bases and J dropped 8; count of bases not matched to a gene: 4. Germline V gives CDR1 SGHNT, CDR2 YYREEE (reference sequence). The CDR3 spans 12 residues. CDR3 bases: TGTGCCAGCGGACAGGGGGCGGGCGGCTACACCTTC. Its translation is CASGQGAGGYTF. Variable domain in full (rest from reference TRBV5-4 and TRBJ1-2): ETGVTQSPTHLIKTRGQQVTLRCSSQSGHNTVSWYQQALGQGPQFIFQYYREEENGRGNFPPRFSGLQFPNYSSELNVNALELDDSALYLCASGQGAGGYTFGSGTRLTVV.

The V call is TRBV6-5, the J call TRBJ2-1; D call uncertain. Trimming pared 0 bases from V and 0 bases from J, leaving 9 bases between. The CDR3 contains 16 residues. From germline, CDR1 is MNHEY and CDR2 SVGAGI. As DNA, the CDR3 is TGTGCCAGCAGTTACTCGCGTCCGAGCTCCTACAATGAGCAGTTCTTC. It codes for CASSYSRPSSYNEQFF.

The chain recombines TRBV6-1 with TRBJ2-7; D remains ambiguous. This CDR3 has 14 amino acids. Trimming shortened V by 1 base and J by 0 bases, and 7 bases separated the two germline ends. Per germline, CDR1 MNHNS and CDR2 SASEGT. CDR3 nucleotides: TGTGCCAGCAGTGAAGTCCCGGTCTCCTACGAGCAGTACTTC. The encoded protein is CASSEVPVSYEQYF.

This clone has more than one count but fewer than ten. The chain joins TRBV5-1 to TRBJ1-1; no firm D call. The CDR3 covers 15 residues. Trimming removed 1 base from V and 5 bases from J, with 15 bases in between. CDR1 and CDR2 (germline): SGHRS, YFSETQ. In DNA form, the CDR3 reads TGCGCCAGCAGCTTGTCATCCCCTGGGCCAACTGAAGCTTTCTTT. This codes for CASSLSSPGPTEAFF.

The V call is TRBV6-5, the J call TRBJ2-7, with TRBD2 identical over 7 bases. V shed 6 bases and J 3 bases; nucleotides not matched to a gene: 2. Germline V lookup: CDR1 MNHEY, CDR2 SVGAGI. This CDR3 contains 12 residues. CDR3 in amino acids: CASSRTSYEQYF. CDR3 coding DNA: TGTGCCAGCAGCCGGACTAGCTACGAGCAGTACTTC.

This chain connects TRBV7-9 to TRBJ1-2; D is uncertain. The CDR3 runs to 16 residues. The ends were cut back, 5 bases at V and 0 bases at J, with 16 bases in the middle. The germline V gene encodes CDR1 SEHNR and CDR2 FQNEAQ (reference sequence). The CDR3 sequence: CASSKTRLGANYGYTF. CDR3 nucleotide sequence: TGTGCCAGCAGCAAAACCCGACTCGGGGCTAACTATGGCTACACCTTC.

This clone appeared a single time. The rearrangement uses TRBV21-1 and TRBJ2-3; the table's D call, TRBD1, was not checked against the DNA. TRBV21-1 has pseudogene status. The CDR3 loop spans 16 amino acids. As DNA, the CDR3 is TGTGCCAGCAGCAAAGCGGGACAGGGTGGGGCAGATACGCAGTATTTT. Translated: CASSKAGQGGADTQYF.

The gene calls are TRBV4-1 and TRBJ1-1, with TRBD1 matching 9 bases. Per the germline V gene, CDR1 is MGHRA and CDR2 is YSYEKL. The CDR3 extends over 15 amino acids. After removal of 0 bases from V and 4 bases from J, the junction contained 3 bases not matched to a gene. The CDR3 spells CASSQDGQGLTEAFF. CDR3 DNA sequence: TGCGCCAGCAGCCAAGATGGACAGGGGCTCACTGAAGCTTTCTTT.

The J gene is TRBJ1-1, the V gene TRBV7-9; D is unresolved. Germline loops: CDR1 SEHNR, CDR2 FQNEAQ (reference sequence). The CDR3 consists of 14 residues. Trimming shortened V by 0 bases and J by 0 bases, and 5 bases separated the two germline ends. CDR3 nucleotides: TGTGCCAGCAGCTTAGCTAGCCTGAACACTGAAGCTTTCTTT. It yields the protein CASSLASLNTEAFF.

The V call is TRBV29-1, the J call TRBJ2-5; maybe TRBD1 (6 bases). Trimming removed 7 bases from V and 5 bases from J, with 14 bases in between. The CDR3 runs 12 residues. The V gene's germline CDR1 is SQVTM and CDR2 ANQGSEA. The CDR3 loop reads CSGGQHGETQYF. The CDR3 coding sequence is TGCAGCGGAGGACAGCACGGGGAGACCCAGTACTTC.